What follows are 5 T cell receptor beta chains derived from one specimen sequenced in a study of beta chain features in type 1 diabetes. The sequenced template was cDNA made from the entire isolated RNA. The protocol was immunoSEQ multiplex PCR, while the TCRdb copy is restricted to in-frame clones and leaves out a portion. The sample carries 140,000 to 150,000 clones, more than 9% recorded once. Source material: naive CD4+ T cells from blood. All receptors derive from a young man in good health.

This clone was found a few times. The chain links TRBV20-1 to TRBJ2-7; maybe TRBD1 (6 bases). Germline V gives CDR1 DFQATT, CDR2 SNEGSKA (reference sequence). The ends were cut back, 5 bases at V and 6 bases at J, with 11 bases in the middle. This CDR3 has 11 residues. The CDR3: CSARQVPEQYF. CDR3 nucleotides: TGCAGTGCTCGACAGGTCCCCGAGCAGTACTTC.

This clone was counted a few times. The V and J genes are TRBV29-1 and TRBJ1-5; D is ambiguous. Trimming took off 4 bases at V and 0 bases at J, with 10 bases between the two ends. Germline-derived CDR1 and CDR2 are SQVTM and ANQGSEA. The CDR3 contains 14 residues. Here the CDR3 DNA reads TGCAGCGTTGTGGATACAGATAGCAATCAGCCCCAGCATTTT. Residues: CSVVDTDSNQPQHF.

This chain connects TRBV30 to TRBJ2-2; D ambiguous. Trimming took 0 bases from V and 7 from J, leaving 9 bases between them. Germline V lookup: CDR1 GTSNPN, CDR2 SVGIG (reference sequence). The CDR3 is 13 residues long. CDR3 region: CAWSVSTRGELFF. CDR3 DNA sequence: TGTGCCTGGAGTGTGTCCACGCGCGGGGAGCTGTTTTTT.

This clone was seen only a few times. The chain joins TRBV27 to TRBJ1-2; possible D gene TRBD1, 6 bases. Deletions cut 3 bases from V and 5 bases from J, with 10 bases between. The CDR3 runs 13 residues. The germline CDR1 and CDR2 sequences are MNHEY and SMNVEV (reference sequence). The CDR3 bases are TGTGCCAGCAGTTTGGCGGGGGCGTATGGCTACACCTTC. It specifies CASSLAGAYGYTF.

This clone was seen ten or more times. V and J are TRBV29-1 and TRBJ1-2; D ambiguous. Trimming shortened V by 5 bases and J by 4 bases, and 8 bases separated the two germline ends. Germline CDR1 SQVTM, CDR2 ANQGSEA. The CDR3 length is 11 residues. The DNA for the CDR3 is TGCAGCGTTAGCGATGGCTATGGCTACACCTTC. Its protein is CSVSDGYGYTF.